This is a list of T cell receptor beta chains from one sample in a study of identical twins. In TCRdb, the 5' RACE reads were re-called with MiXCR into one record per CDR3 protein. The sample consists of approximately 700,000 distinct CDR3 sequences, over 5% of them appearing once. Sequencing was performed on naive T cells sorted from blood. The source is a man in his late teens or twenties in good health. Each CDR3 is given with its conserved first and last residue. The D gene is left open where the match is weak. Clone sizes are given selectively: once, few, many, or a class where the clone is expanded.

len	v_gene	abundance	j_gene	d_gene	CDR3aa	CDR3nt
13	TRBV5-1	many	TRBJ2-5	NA	CASSDGRARAQYF	TGCGCCAGCAGCGACGGGCGGGCAAGGGCCCAGTACTTC
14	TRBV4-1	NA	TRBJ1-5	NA	CASSRREGNQPQHF	TGCGCCAGCAGCCGGCGGGAGGGCAATCAGCCCCAGCATTTT
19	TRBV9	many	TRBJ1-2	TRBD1	CASSVTMGQGASSGGGYTF	TGTGCCAGCAGCGTAACTATGGGACAGGGCGCTTCCTCCGGCGGGGGCTACACCTTC
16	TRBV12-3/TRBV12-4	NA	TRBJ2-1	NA	CASSLYSASSYNEQFF	TGTGCCAGCAGTTTATATTCCGCGAGCTCCTACAATGAGCAGTTCTTC
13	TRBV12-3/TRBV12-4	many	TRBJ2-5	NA	CASSFAGRETQYF	TGTGCCAGCAGTTTCGCCGGCCGTGAGACCCAGTACTTC
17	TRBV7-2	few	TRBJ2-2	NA	CASSLQPGSANTGELFF	TGTGCCAGCAGCTTACAACCAGGCTCCGCGAACACCGGGGAGCTGTTTTTT
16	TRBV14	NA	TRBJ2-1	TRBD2	CASSQGWGTSPNEQFF	TGTGCCAGCAGCCAAGGGTGGGGGACTAGCCCCAATGAGCAGTTCTTC
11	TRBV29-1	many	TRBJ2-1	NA	CSTPGRLEQFF	TGCAGCACCCCTGGGCGGCTCGAGCAGTTCTTC
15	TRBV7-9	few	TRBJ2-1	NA	CASSPLGLGRDEQFF	TGTGCCAGCAGCCCCTTGGGATTGGGTAGGGATGAGCAGTTCTTC
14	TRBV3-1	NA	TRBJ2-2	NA	CASSQVFNTGELFF	TGTGCCAGCAGCCAAGTTTTTAACACCGGGGAGCTGTTTTTT
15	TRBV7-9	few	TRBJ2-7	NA	CASSLLTGVPYEQYF	TGTGCCAGCAGCTTATTAACGGGAGTTCCCTACGAGCAGTACTTC
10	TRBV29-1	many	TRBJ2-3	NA	CSCGTDTQYF	TGCAGCTGCGGCACAGATACGCAGTATTTT
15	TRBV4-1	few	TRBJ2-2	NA	CASSQINGLPGELFF	TGCGCCAGCAGCCAGATAAATGGATTACCCGGGGAGCTGTTTTTT
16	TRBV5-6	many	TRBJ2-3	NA	CASSLVGRRITDTQYF	TGTGCCAGCAGCTTGGTGGGCAGGAGGATCACAGATACGCAGTATTTT
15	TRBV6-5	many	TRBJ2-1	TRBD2	CASSYRPSGINEQFF	TGTGCCAGCAGTTACAGGCCTAGCGGGATTAATGAGCAGTTCTTC
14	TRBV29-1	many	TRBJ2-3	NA	CSVSGRSRPDTQYF	TGCAGCGTCTCGGGACGGAGTCGTCCAGATACGCAGTATTTT
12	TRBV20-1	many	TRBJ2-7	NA	CSADGASYEQYF	TGCAGTGCTGACGGTGCCTCCTACGAGCAGTACTTC
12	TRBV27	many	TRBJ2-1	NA	CASSRAGNEQFF	TGCGCCAGCAGCAGGGCGGGGAATGAGCAGTTCTTC
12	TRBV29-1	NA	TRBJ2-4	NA	CSVDGGRDIQYF	TGCAGCGTAGATGGAGGCCGGGACATTCAGTACTTC
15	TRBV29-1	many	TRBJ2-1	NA	CSVVLLDSSYNEQFF	TGCAGCGTTGTCCTTTTAGACTCTTCCTACAATGAGCAGTTCTTC
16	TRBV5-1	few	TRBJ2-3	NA	CASSLIRGPSTDTQYF	TGCGCCAGCAGCTTGATCAGGGGCCCTAGCACAGATACGCAGTATTTT
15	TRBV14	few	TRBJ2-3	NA	CASSQDVGVSDTQYF	TGTGCCAGCAGCCAAGATGTTGGAGTTTCAGATACGCAGTATTTT
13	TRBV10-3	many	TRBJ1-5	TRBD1	CAINQGADQPQHF	TGTGCCATCAATCAGGGGGCGGATCAGCCCCAGCATTTT
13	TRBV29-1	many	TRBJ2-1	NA	CSVWGDSNNEQFF	TGCAGCGTTTGGGGGGACTCTAACAATGAGCAGTTCTTC
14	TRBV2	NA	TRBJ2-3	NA	CASSRDIGPDTQYF	TGTGCCAGCAGCCGGGACATTGGTCCAGATACGCAGTATTTT
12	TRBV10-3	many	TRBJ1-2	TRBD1	CAISTGGDGYTF	TGTGCCATCAGCACAGGGGGGGATGGCTACACCTTC
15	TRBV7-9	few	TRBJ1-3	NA	CASSFPGAGGNTIYF	TGTGCCAGCAGCTTCCCAGGGGCAGGCGGAAACACCATATATTTT
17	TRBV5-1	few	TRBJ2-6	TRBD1	CASSLGTGGRGANVLTF	TGCGCCAGCAGCTTGGGGACAGGGGGACGCGGGGCCAACGTCCTGACTTTC
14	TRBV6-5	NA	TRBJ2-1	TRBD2	CASSYGLAANEQFF	TGTGCCAGCAGTTACGGGCTAGCGGCAAATGAGCAGTTCTTC
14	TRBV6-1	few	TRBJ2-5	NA	CATGRRMLQETQYF	TGTGCCACGGGACGGAGGATGTTACAAGAGACCCAGTACTTC
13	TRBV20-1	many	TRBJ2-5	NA	CSARQGGEETQYF	TGCAGTGCTAGGCAGGGGGGCGAAGAGACCCAGTACTTC
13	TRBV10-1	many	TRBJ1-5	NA	CASSPSFPQPQHF	TGCGCCAGCAGTCCATCTTTTCCTCAGCCCCAGCATTTT
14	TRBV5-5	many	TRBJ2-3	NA	CASSFDHSTDTQYF	TGTGCCAGCAGCTTTGATCACAGCACAGATACGCAGTATTTT
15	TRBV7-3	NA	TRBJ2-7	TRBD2	CASSLTGGLPYEQYF	TGTGCCAGCAGCTTAACGGGGGGACTACCCTACGAGCAGTACTTC
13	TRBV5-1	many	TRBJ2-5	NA	CASSSGSPETQYF	TGCGCCAGCAGCTCCGGGTCGCCAGAGACCCAGTACTTC
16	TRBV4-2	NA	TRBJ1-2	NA	CASSQRGQGINYGYTF	TGTGCCAGCAGCCAACGAGGGCAGGGTATTAACTATGGCTACACCTTC
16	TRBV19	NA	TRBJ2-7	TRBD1	CASSRGGQGISYEQYF	TGTGCCAGTAGCAGGGGGGGACAGGGGATCTCCTACGAGCAGTACTTC
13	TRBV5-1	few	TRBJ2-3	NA	CASSLKKTDTQYF	TGCGCCAGCAGCTTGAAGAAAACAGATACGCAGTATTTT
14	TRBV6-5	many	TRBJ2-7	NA	CASSYSFISYEQYF	TGTGCCAGCAGTTACTCGTTCATCTCCTACGAGCAGTACTTC
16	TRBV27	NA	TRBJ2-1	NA	CASSLYLGGSYNEQFF	TGTGCCAGCAGTTTATATCTAGGGGGGTCCTACAATGAGCAGTTCTTC
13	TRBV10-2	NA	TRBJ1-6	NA	CASRDNNNSPLHF	TGCGCCAGCCGGGACAACAATAATTCACCCCTCCACTTT
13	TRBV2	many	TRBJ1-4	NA	CASSWLATEKLFF	TGTGCCAGCAGTTGGCTTGCTACCGAAAAACTGTTTTTT
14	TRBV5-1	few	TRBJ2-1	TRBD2	CASSLVLAGDEQFF	TGCGCCAGCAGCTTGGTTCTAGCGGGAGACGAGCAGTTCTTC
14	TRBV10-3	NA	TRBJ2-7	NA	CAISESISSLEQYF	TGTGCCATCAGTGAGTCGATATCGAGTCTCGAGCAGTACTTC
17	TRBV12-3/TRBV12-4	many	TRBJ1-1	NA	CASSTPRDGERGTEAFF	TGTGCCAGCAGTACCCCCCGGGACGGGGAGCGAGGCACTGAAGCTTTCTTT
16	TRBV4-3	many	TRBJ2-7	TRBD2	CASSQDLAGGSYEQYF	TGCGCCAGCAGCCAAGATTTGGCGGGGGGCTCCTACGAGCAGTACTTC
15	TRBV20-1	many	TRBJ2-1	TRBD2	CSAKLAVSSYNEQFF	TGCAGTGCCAAACTAGCGGTGAGCTCCTACAATGAGCAGTTCTTC
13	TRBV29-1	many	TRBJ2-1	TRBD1	CSVDTGEYNEQFF	TGCAGCGTTGATACAGGGGAGTACAATGAGCAGTTCTTC
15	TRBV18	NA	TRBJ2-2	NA	CASSPTIANTGELFF	TGTGCCAGCTCACCAACGATCGCGAACACCGGGGAGCTGTTTTTT
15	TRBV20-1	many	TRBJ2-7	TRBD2	CSARDPAGAGNEQYF	TGCAGTGCTAGAGACCCAGCGGGAGCTGGGAACGAGCAGTACTTC
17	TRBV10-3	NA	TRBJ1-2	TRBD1	CAISGSRGQEANYGYTF	TGTGCCATCAGTGGTAGCCGTGGACAGGAGGCTAACTATGGCTACACCTTC
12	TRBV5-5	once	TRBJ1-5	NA	CASSLERWPQHF	TGTGCCAGCAGCTTGGAGAGGTGGCCCCAGCATTTT
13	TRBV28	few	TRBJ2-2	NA	CASSLWQTGELFF	TGTGCCAGCAGTTTGTGGCAGACCGGGGAGCTGTTTTTT
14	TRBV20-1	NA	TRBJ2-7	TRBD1	CSASRDRGMNEQYF	TGCAGTGCTAGCCGGGACAGGGGGATGAACGAGCAGTACTTC
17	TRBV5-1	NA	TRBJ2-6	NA	CASSFLPGAAGANVLTF	TGCGCCAGCAGCTTTCTGCCCGGGGCGGCTGGGGCCAACGTCCTGACTTTC
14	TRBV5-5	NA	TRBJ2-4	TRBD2	CASSYGLAENIQYF	TGTGCCAGCAGTTACGGACTAGCGGAAAACATTCAGTACTTC
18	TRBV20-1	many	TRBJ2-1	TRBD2	CSAPGGLARIPSYNEQFF	TGCAGTGCCCCCGGGGGACTAGCGAGAATTCCATCCTACAATGAGCAGTTCTTC
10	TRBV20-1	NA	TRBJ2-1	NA	CSANDYEQFF	TGCAGTGCTAACGATTATGAGCAGTTCTTC
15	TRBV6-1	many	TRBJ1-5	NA	CASSSGQFSNQPQHF	TGTGCCAGCAGCTCCGGACAGTTCAGCAATCAGCCCCAGCATTTT
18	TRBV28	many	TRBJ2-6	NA	CASSPSGTAPSGANVLTF	TGTGCCAGCAGTCCTTCCGGGACGGCACCCTCTGGGGCCAACGTCCTGACTTTC